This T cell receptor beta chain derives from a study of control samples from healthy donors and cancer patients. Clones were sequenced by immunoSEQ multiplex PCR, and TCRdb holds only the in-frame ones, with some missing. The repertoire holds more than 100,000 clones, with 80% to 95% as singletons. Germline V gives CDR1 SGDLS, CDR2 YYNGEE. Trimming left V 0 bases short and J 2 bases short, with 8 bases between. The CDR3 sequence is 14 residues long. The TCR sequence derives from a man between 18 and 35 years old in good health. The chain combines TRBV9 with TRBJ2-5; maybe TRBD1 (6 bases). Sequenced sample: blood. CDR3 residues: CASSVEGVQETQYF. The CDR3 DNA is TGTGCCAGCAGCGTAGAGGGGGTTCAAGAGACCCAGTACTTC.